This T cell receptor beta chain originates from a study of blood T cell repertoires in COVID-19. CDR1 SGHDT and CDR2 YYEEEE come from the germline V gene. Trimming removed 0 bases from V and 1 base from J, with 7 bases in between. This CDR3 contains 14 residues. In the source study's methods: Amplification from reference gene primers served as the basis for estimated nucleated cell counts. Generated by immunoSEQ multiplex PCR, the TCRdb table keeps only in-frame clones and is missing some. The DNA gave D and trimming, while V, J and clone size come from that table. Of 35,000 to 55,000 clones listed, over 80% are singletons.

This receptor was identified in a human donor in a cohort sampled during active COVID-19. V and J are TRBV5-6 and TRBJ1-1; D perhaps matches TRBD1 (5 bases). Sequenced input: peripheral blood. This chain's CDR3 is CASSLGQQNTEAFF. The CDR3 nucleotides read TGTGCCAGCAGCTTGGGACAGCAGAACACTGAAGCTTTCTTT.